This T cell receptor (beta chain) was recorded in a study of shared clonotypes between healthy human individuals. With regard to this clone: Its antigen is still unknown.

Sorted-subset replicate PCR reactions were performed with approximately 190 ng DNA, corresponding to about 30,000 T cell genomes. Here immunoSEQ multiplex PCR was the method, and the copy in TCRdb shows in-frame clones only, minus some. This table holds 660,000 or so clones, 95% to 96% found once. CD45RO-negative cells were positively selected for CCR7, leaving out terminally differentiated effector memory CD45RA+ cells. Study findings and constraints: Clonotypes shared by all four sorted-subset donors had higher generation probabilities than non-shared clonotypes.

Germline V gives CDR1 LNHDA, CDR2 SQIVND (reference sequence). This CDR3 spans 13 amino acids. Between the trimmed V and J ends, which lost 3 bases and 7 bases, there was a span of 12 bases. The genes are TRBV19 and TRBJ1-2; the D gene is possibly TRBD1 (6 bases). This receptor was taken from a woman in her twenties or thirties in good health. Sample: naive CD8+ T cells sorted from blood. The CDR3 protein is CASSISRGGGYTF. CDR3 sequence (DNA): TGTGCCAGTAGTATCTCCAGGGGAGGTGGCTACACCTTC.